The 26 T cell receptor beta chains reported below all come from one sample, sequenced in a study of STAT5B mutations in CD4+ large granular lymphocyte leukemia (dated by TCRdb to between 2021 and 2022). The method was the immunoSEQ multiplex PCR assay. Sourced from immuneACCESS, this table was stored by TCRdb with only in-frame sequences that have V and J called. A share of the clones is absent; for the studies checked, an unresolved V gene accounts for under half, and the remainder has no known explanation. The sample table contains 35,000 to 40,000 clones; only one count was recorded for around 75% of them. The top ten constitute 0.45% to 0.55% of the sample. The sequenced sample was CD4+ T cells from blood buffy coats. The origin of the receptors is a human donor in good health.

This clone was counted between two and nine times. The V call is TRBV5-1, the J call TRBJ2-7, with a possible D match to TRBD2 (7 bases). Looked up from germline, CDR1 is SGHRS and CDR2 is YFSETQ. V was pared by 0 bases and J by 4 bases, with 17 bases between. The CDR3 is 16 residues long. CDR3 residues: CASSLGDGGPAYEQYF. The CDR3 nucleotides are TGCGCCAGCAGCTTGGGGGACGGGGGGCCGGCGTACGAGCAGTACTTC.

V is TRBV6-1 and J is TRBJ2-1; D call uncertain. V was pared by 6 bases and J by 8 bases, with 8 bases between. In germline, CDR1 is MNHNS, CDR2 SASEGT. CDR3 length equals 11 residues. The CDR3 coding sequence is TGTGCCAGCAGCTATTGGCATGAGCAGTTCTTC. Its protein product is CASSYWHEQFF.

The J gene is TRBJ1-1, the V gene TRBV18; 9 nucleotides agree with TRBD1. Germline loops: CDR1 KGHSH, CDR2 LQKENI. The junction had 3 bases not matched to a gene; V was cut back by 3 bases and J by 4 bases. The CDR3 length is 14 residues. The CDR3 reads CASSPGQGITEAFF. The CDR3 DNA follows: TGTGCCAGCTCACCGGGACAGGGAATCACTGAAGCTTTCTTT.

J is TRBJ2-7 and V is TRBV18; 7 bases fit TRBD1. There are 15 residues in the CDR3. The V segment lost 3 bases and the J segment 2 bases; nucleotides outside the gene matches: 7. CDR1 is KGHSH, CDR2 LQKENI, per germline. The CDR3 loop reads CASSPNRDSAYEQYF. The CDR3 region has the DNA TGTGCCAGCTCACCGAACCGGGACAGTGCCTACGAGCAGTACTTC.

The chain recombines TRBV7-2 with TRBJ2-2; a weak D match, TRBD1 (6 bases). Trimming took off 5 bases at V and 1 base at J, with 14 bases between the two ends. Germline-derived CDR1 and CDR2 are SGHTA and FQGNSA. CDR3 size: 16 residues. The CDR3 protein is CASSPIVGGNTGELFF. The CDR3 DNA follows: TGTGCCAGCAGCCCCATAGTAGGGGGGAACACCGGGGAGCTGTTTTTT.

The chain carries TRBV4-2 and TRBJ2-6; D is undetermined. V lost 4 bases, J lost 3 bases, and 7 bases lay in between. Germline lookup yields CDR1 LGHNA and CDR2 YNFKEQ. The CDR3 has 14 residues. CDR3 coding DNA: TGTGCCAGCAGCCCGTTGGGTGGGGCCAACGTCCTGACTTTC. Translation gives CASSPLGGANVLTF.

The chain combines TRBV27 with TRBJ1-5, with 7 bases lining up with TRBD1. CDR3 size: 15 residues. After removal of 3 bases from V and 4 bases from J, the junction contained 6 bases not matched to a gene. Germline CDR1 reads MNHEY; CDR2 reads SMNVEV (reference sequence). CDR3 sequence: CASSFQQGPNQPQHF. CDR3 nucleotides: TGTGCCAGCAGTTTTCAACAGGGGCCTAATCAGCCCCAGCATTTT.

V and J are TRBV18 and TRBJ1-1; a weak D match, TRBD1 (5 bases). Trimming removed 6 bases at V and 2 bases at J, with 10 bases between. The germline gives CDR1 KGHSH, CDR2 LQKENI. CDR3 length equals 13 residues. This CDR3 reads CASSSGGNTEAFF. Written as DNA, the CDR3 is TGTGCCAGCTCGTCCGGGGGAAACACTGAAGCTTTCTTT.

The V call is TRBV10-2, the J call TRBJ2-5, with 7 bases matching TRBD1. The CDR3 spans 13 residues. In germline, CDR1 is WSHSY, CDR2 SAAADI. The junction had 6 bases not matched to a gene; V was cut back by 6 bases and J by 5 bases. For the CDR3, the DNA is TGCGCCAGCAGCCAGACAGGGACGGAGACCCAGTACTTC. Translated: CASSQTGTETQYF.

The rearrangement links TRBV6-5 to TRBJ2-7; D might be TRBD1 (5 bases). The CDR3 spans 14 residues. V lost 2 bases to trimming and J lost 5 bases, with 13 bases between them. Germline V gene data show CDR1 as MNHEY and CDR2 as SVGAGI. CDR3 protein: CASSYRARAHEQYF. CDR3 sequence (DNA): TGTGCCAGCAGTTACCGCGCCAGGGCCCACGAGCAGTACTTC.

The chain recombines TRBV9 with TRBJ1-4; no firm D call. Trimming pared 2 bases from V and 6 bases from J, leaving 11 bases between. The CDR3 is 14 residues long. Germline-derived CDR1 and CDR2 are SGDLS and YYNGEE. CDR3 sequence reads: CASSVPLGDEKLFF. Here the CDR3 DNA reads TGTGCCAGCAGCGTCCCTTTGGGAGATGAAAAACTGTTTTTT. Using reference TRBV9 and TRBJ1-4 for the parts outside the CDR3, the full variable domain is DSGVTQTPKHLITATGQRVTLRCSPRSGDLSVYWYQQSLDQGLQFLIQYYNGEERAKGNILERFSAQQFPDLHSELNLSSLELGDSALYFCASSVPLGDEKLFFGSGTQLSVL.

The CDR3 protein is CASSLADRGFNEKLFF. The CDR3 nucleotides are TGTGCCAGCAGCTTGGCCGACAGGGGGTTCAATGAAAAACTGTTTTTT. V is TRBV5-6 and J is TRBJ1-4, with TRBD1 matching over 9 bases. Germline V gene lookup returns CDR1 SGHDT and CDR2 YYEEEE. V lost 0 bases, J lost 5 bases, and 5 bases stayed unmatched. The CDR3 covers 16 residues.

Here the CDR3 DNA reads TGTGCCAGCAGCTTGCCGGGACAGGGGGTCGGCGAGCAGTACTTC. Translated, it gives CASSLPGQGVGEQYF. This chain links TRBV5-8 with TRBJ2-7, with TRBD1 matching over 11 bases. The CDR3 is made up of 15 amino acids. From germline, CDR1 is SGHTS and CDR2 YDEGEE. Trimming at V came to 1 base and at J to 6 bases, leaving 6 bases not matched to a gene.

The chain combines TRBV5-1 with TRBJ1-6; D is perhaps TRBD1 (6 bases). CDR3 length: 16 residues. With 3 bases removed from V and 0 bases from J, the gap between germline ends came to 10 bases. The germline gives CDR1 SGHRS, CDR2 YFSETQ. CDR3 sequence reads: CASSSTGTSYNSPLHF. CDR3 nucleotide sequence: TGCGCCAGCAGCTCAACAGGGACCTCCTATAATTCACCCCTCCACTTT.

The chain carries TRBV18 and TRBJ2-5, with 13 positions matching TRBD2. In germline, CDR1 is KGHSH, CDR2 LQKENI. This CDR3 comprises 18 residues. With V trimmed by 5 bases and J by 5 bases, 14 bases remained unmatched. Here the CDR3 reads CASSGGTSGTRRGETQYF. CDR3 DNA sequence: TGTGCCAGCTCAGGTGGGACTAGCGGGACACGGCGAGGGGAGACCCAGTACTTC.

CDR3 in DNA: TGTGCCAGCAGTTTAATGATTGCCGGCCAGCCGATGAACACTGAAGCTTTCTTT. As protein: CASSLMIAGQPMNTEAFF. V gene TRBV27 combines with J gene TRBJ1-1; D unclear. V was cut by 2 bases and J by 0 bases, with 19 bases left in between. The CDR3 has 18 amino acids. Germline V gives CDR1 MNHEY, CDR2 SMNVEV (reference sequence).

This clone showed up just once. This chain's CDR3 is CSVSSGVNTGELFF. In nucleotides, the CDR3 is TGCAGCGTTTCTAGCGGGGTGAACACCGGGGAGCTGTTTTTT. This rearrangement joins TRBV29-1 to TRBJ2-2, with 9 bases that match TRBD2. Trimming at V came to 5 bases and at J to 1 base, leaving 2 bases not matched to a gene. The CDR3 runs 14 residues. CDR1 SQVTM and CDR2 ANQGSEA come from the germline V gene.

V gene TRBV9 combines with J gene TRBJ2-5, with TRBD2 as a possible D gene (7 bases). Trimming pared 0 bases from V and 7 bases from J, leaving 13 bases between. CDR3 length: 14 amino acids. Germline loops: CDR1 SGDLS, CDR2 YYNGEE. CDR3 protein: CASSVVGGAATQYF. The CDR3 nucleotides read TGTGCCAGCAGCGTAGTTGGGGGGGCCGCGACCCAGTACTTC. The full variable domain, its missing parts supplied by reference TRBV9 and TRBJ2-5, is DSGVTQTPKHLITATGQRVTLRCSPRSGDLSVYWYQQSLDQGLQFLIQYYNGEERAKGNILERFSAQQFPDLHSELNLSSLELGDSALYFCASSVVGGAATQYFGPGTRLLVL.

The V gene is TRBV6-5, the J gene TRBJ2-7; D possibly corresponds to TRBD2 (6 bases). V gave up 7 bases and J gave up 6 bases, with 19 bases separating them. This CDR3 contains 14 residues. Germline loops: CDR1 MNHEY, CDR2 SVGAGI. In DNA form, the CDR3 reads TGTGCCAGCACCCCTCCTATTAGCGGAAGCGAGCAGTACTTC. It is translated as CASTPPISGSEQYF.

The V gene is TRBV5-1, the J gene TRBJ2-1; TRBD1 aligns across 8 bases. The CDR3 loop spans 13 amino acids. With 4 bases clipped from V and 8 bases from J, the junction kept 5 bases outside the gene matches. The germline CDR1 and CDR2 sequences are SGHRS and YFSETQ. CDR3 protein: CASSPDRGYEQFF. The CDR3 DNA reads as TGCGCCAGCAGCCCCGACAGGGGCTATGAGCAGTTCTTC.

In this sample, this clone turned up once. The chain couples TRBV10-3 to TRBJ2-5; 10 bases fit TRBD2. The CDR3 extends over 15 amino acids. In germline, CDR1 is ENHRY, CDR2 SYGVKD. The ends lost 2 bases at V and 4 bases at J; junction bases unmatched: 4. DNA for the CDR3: TGTGCCATCAGTGAGAAGCGGGGGGGCCTAGAGACCCAGTACTTC. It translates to CAISEKRGGLETQYF.

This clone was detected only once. DNA for the CDR3: TGTGCCAGCAGACAGGGGCCCCAAGAGACCCAGTACTTC. It is translated as CASRQGPQETQYF. The chain couples TRBV6-4 to TRBJ2-5; 7 positions agree with TRBD1. This CDR3 region has 13 residues. J lost 1 base, V lost 6 bases, and 2 bases had no gene match. Looked up from germline, CDR1 is MRHNA and CDR2 is SNTAGT.

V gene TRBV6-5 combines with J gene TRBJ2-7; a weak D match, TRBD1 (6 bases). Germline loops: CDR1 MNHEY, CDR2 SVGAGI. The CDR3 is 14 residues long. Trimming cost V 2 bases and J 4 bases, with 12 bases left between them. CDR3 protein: CASSYGEQGYEQYF. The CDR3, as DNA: TGTGCCAGCAGTTACGGTGAACAGGGATACGAGCAGTACTTC.

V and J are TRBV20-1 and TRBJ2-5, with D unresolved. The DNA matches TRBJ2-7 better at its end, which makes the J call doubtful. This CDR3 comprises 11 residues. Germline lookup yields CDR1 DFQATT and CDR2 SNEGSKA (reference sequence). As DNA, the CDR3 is TGCAGTGCCTCCCCGGGCTACGAGCAGTACTTC. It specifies CSASPGYEQYF.

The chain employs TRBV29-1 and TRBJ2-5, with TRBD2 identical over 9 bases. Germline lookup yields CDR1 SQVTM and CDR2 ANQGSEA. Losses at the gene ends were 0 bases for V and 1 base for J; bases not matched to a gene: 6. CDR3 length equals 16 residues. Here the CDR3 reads CSVEDRASGIQETQYF. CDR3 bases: TGCAGCGTTGAAGACCGGGCTAGCGGGATCCAAGAGACCCAGTACTTC.

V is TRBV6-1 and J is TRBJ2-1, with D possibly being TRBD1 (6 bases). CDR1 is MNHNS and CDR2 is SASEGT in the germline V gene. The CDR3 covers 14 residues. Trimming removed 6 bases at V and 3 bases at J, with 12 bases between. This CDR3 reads CASRGAFDYNEQFF. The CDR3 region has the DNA TGTGCCAGCAGGGGGGCTTTTGACTACAATGAGCAGTTCTTC.